This is a list of T cell receptor beta chains from one sample in a study of CD8+CD57+ T cells in acquired aplastic anemia. TCRdb reanalysed the reads using MiXCR and keeps one entry per CDR3 protein. The profile shows around 430,000 distinct CDR3 sequences, roughly 34% of them singletons. Sequencing was performed on sorted CD4+, CD8+, or CD8+CD57+ T cells (not recorded which) from PBMCs. These receptors all come from a human donor with aplastic anemia. Each CDR3 is given with its conserved first and last residue. D genes are given only for firm matches. Size tells how often a clone was seen (once, few, many) or the class of an expanded clone, and some rows leave it out.

j_call: TRBJ1-5; d_call: TRBD1; v_call: TRBV20-1; clone_size: many; cdr3_aa: CSARAGTEYMEPQHF; cdr3_nt: TGCAGTGCTCGCGCCGGGACAGAGTACATGGAGCCCCAGCATTTT
j_call: TRBJ2-5; d_call: TRBD1; v_call: TRBV12-3/TRBV12-4; clone_size: few; cdr3_aa: CASRTSGTGQETQYF; cdr3_nt: TGTGCCAGCAGAACCTCCGGGACAGGCCAAGAGACCCAGTACTTC
j_call: TRBJ2-7; d_call: .; v_call: TRBV7-6; clone_size: .; cdr3_aa: CASSLYPYEQYF; cdr3_nt: TGTGCCAGCAGTTTATACCCGTACGAGCAGTACTTC
j_call: TRBJ1-2; d_call: .; v_call: TRBV6-1; clone_size: .; cdr3_aa: CASSPQKESYGYTF; cdr3_nt: TGTGCCAGCAGTCCCCAGAAGGAAAGCTATGGCTACACCTTC
j_call: TRBJ1-3; d_call: .; v_call: TRBV20-1; clone_size: many; cdr3_aa: CSARDGVGNTIYF; cdr3_nt: TGCAGTGCTAGAGACGGGGTTGGAAACACCATATATTTT
j_call: TRBJ1-6; d_call: .; v_call: TRBV20-1; clone_size: many; cdr3_aa: CSARGQENSPLHF; cdr3_nt: TGCAGTGCTAGGGGGCAGGAGAATTCACCCCTCCACTTT
j_call: TRBJ2-7; d_call: TRBD2; v_call: TRBV4-2; clone_size: few; cdr3_aa: CASSQDLGTSGNDPYEQYF; cdr3_nt: TGTGCCAGCAGCCAAGATCTTGGGACTAGCGGGAACGATCCCTACGAGCAGTACTTC
j_call: TRBJ2-7; d_call: .; v_call: TRBV24-1; clone_size: .; cdr3_aa: CATSGSGRSYEQYF; cdr3_nt: TGTGCCACCAGTGGTAGCGGACGCTCCTACGAGCAGTACTTC
j_call: TRBJ2-7; d_call: .; v_call: TRBV3-1; clone_size: .; cdr3_aa: CASSQLSEQYF; cdr3_nt: TGTGCCAGCAGCCAACTTTCCGAGCAGTACTTC
j_call: TRBJ1-4; d_call: .; v_call: TRBV19; clone_size: many; cdr3_aa: CASRQNRGEKLFF; cdr3_nt: TGTGCCAGTAGACAAAATCGAGGTGAAAAACTGTTTTTT
j_call: TRBJ1-5; d_call: .; v_call: TRBV6-2/TRBV6-3; clone_size: .; cdr3_aa: CASSYHREGNQPQHF; cdr3_nt: TGTGCCAGCAGTTACCACAGGGAAGGCAATCAGCCCCAGCATTTT
j_call: TRBJ2-2; d_call: .; v_call: TRBV12-3/TRBV12-4; clone_size: .; cdr3_aa: CASSQGSVTGELFF; cdr3_nt: TGTGCCAGCAGTCAGGGATCGGTGACCGGGGAGCTGTTTTTT
j_call: TRBJ1-1; d_call: .; v_call: TRBV2; clone_size: few; cdr3_aa: CASSLSGIGENTEAFF; cdr3_nt: TGTGCCAGCAGTTTAAGTGGGATCGGTGAGAACACTGAAGCTTTCTTT
j_call: TRBJ2-5; d_call: .; v_call: TRBV20-1; clone_size: .; cdr3_aa: CSVNPEGPKETQYF; cdr3_nt: TGCAGTGTAAACCCCGAGGGGCCAAAAGAGACCCAGTACTTC
j_call: TRBJ1-2; d_call: TRBD1; v_call: TRBV7-9; clone_size: .; cdr3_aa: CASSAQGAHSGNTF; cdr3_nt: TGTGCCAGCAGCGCACAGGGGGCGCACTCTGGAAACACCTTC
j_call: TRBJ1-6; d_call: .; v_call: TRBV30; clone_size: .; cdr3_aa: CAWKELAPSPLHF; cdr3_nt: TGTGCCTGGAAAGAATTGGCGCCTTCACCCCTCCACTTT
j_call: TRBJ1-5; d_call: .; v_call: TRBV10-3; clone_size: .; cdr3_aa: CASSEGALNQPQHF; cdr3_nt: TGTGCCAGCAGTGAAGGGGCCCTCAATCAGCCCCAGCATTTT
j_call: TRBJ1-2; d_call: .; v_call: TRBV2; clone_size: many; cdr3_aa: CASSDRARYGYTF; cdr3_nt: TGTGCCAGCAGTGACAGGGCGCGATATGGCTACACCTTC
j_call: TRBJ2-5; d_call: TRBD2; v_call: TRBV7-9; clone_size: few; cdr3_aa: CASSFTREGETQYF; cdr3_nt: TGTGCCAGCAGCTTCACCAGGGAGGGGGAGACCCAGTACTTC
j_call: TRBJ1-2; d_call: TRBD1; v_call: TRBV7-8; clone_size: few; cdr3_aa: CASSPGTVPYGYTF; cdr3_nt: TGTGCCAGCAGTCCGGGGACAGTCCCTTATGGCTACACCTTC
j_call: TRBJ1-2; d_call: .; v_call: TRBV10-3; clone_size: many; cdr3_aa: CAISDVDRNYGYTF; cdr3_nt: TGTGCCATCAGTGACGTCGACAGGAACTATGGCTACACCTTC
j_call: TRBJ2-6; d_call: TRBD1; v_call: TRBV10-3; clone_size: many; cdr3_aa: CAISGDRGYGANVLTF; cdr3_nt: TGTGCCATCAGTGGGGACAGGGGATATGGGGCCAACGTCCTGACTTTC
j_call: TRBJ1-4; d_call: .; v_call: TRBV20-1; clone_size: .; cdr3_aa: CSARDSWQGVEKLFF; cdr3_nt: TGCAGTGCTAGAGATTCGTGGCAGGGAGTTGAAAAACTGTTTTTT
j_call: TRBJ2-2; d_call: TRBD1; v_call: TRBV11-2; clone_size: .; cdr3_aa: CASSQPTGVGTGELFF; cdr3_nt: TGTGCCAGCAGCCAGCCAACAGGGGTGGGCACCGGGGAGCTGTTTTTT
j_call: TRBJ2-7; d_call: .; v_call: TRBV7-2; clone_size: .; cdr3_aa: CASSPVEGDYKQYF; cdr3_nt: TGTGCCAGCAGCCCAGTCGAGGGCGACTATAAGCAGTACTTC
j_call: TRBJ2-2; d_call: .; v_call: TRBV7-3; clone_size: many; cdr3_aa: CASSLWDTGELFF; cdr3_nt: TGTGCCAGCAGCTTATGGGACACCGGGGAGCTGTTTTTT
j_call: TRBJ1-1; d_call: .; v_call: TRBV12-3/TRBV12-4; clone_size: .; cdr3_aa: CASTSGGPHTEAFF; cdr3_nt: TGTGCCAGCACCTCTGGGGGGCCACACACTGAAGCTTTCTTT
j_call: TRBJ2-2; d_call: .; v_call: TRBV11-2; clone_size: .; cdr3_aa: CASSSVARAGVTPRELFF; cdr3_nt: TGTGCCAGCAGCTCCGTAGCGCGGGCAGGGGTTACCCCCCGGGAGCTGTTTTTT
j_call: TRBJ2-7; d_call: TRBD1; v_call: TRBV20-1; clone_size: many; cdr3_aa: CSARGDRVYEQYF; cdr3_nt: TGCAGTGCTAGAGGGGACAGGGTCTACGAGCAGTACTTC
j_call: TRBJ1-6; d_call: TRBD1; v_call: TRBV9; clone_size: .; cdr3_aa: CASSATGGTNYNSPLHF; cdr3_nt: TGTGCCAGCAGCGCGACAGGGGGGACGAACTATAATTCACCCCTCCACTTT
j_call: TRBJ2-1; d_call: .; v_call: TRBV20-1; clone_size: many; cdr3_aa: CSARGTGWNEQFF; cdr3_nt: TGCAGTGCTAGAGGTACAGGGTGGAATGAGCAGTTCTTC
j_call: TRBJ2-3; d_call: .; v_call: TRBV29-1; clone_size: once; cdr3_aa: CSVVGGEEPDTQYF; cdr3_nt: TGCAGCGTTGTAGGAGGGGAGGAACCAGATACGCAGTATTTT
j_call: TRBJ2-7; d_call: .; v_call: TRBV10-3; clone_size: many; cdr3_aa: CATLETESYEQYF; cdr3_nt: TGTGCCACCCTTGAGACTGAATCCTACGAGCAGTACTTC
j_call: TRBJ2-1; d_call: .; v_call: TRBV19; clone_size: few; cdr3_aa: CASSPDSGYNEQFF; cdr3_nt: TGTGCCAGTAGTCCTGATAGCGGTTACAATGAGCAGTTCTTC
j_call: TRBJ2-7; d_call: TRBD1; v_call: TRBV15; clone_size: once; cdr3_aa: CATSPRTGRSIYEQYF; cdr3_nt: TGTGCCACCAGCCCCCGGACAGGGAGAAGTATCTACGAGCAGTACTTC
j_call: TRBJ1-2; d_call: .; v_call: TRBV19; clone_size: many; cdr3_aa: CASKDSGASVYGYTF; cdr3_nt: TGTGCCAGTAAGGATTCGGGGGCGTCGGTCTATGGCTACACCTTC
j_call: TRBJ1-1; d_call: .; v_call: TRBV7-2; clone_size: .; cdr3_aa: CASNSRHKNTEAFF; cdr3_nt: TGTGCCAGCAACAGCCGACACAAGAACACTGAAGCTTTCTTT
j_call: TRBJ2-5; d_call: TRBD2; v_call: TRBV20-1; clone_size: many; cdr3_aa: CSARDSDSGSGETQYF; cdr3_nt: TGCAGTGCTAGAGATTCAGATAGCGGGAGCGGCGAGACCCAGTACTTC
j_call: TRBJ2-7; d_call: .; v_call: TRBV12-3/TRBV12-4; clone_size: .; cdr3_aa: CASSLAVLTDYEQYF; cdr3_nt: TGTGCCAGCAGTTTAGCGGTTTTGACAGACTACGAGCAGTACTTC
j_call: TRBJ1-5; d_call: .; v_call: TRBV20-1; clone_size: many; cdr3_aa: CSASPIVSQGIGQPQHF; cdr3_nt: TGCAGTGCTAGCCCCATCGTAAGTCAAGGAATCGGGCAGCCCCAGCATTTT
j_call: TRBJ1-2; d_call: .; v_call: TRBV7-3; clone_size: many; cdr3_aa: CASSSTRDVNYGYTF; cdr3_nt: TGTGCCAGCAGCTCTACCCGGGACGTCAACTATGGCTACACCTTC
j_call: TRBJ2-7; d_call: .; v_call: TRBV15; clone_size: many; cdr3_aa: CATSGSGYEQYF; cdr3_nt: TGTGCCACCTCAGGTAGCGGATACGAGCAGTACTTC
j_call: TRBJ1-6; d_call: .; v_call: TRBV30; clone_size: once; cdr3_aa: CAWSRQDHSYNSPLHF; cdr3_nt: TGTGCCTGGAGTCGGCAGGACCACTCCTATAATTCACCCCTCCACTTT
j_call: TRBJ1-4; d_call: TRBD1; v_call: TRBV7-8; clone_size: .; cdr3_aa: CASSFLGQGKTEKLFF; cdr3_nt: TGTGCCAGCAGTTTTCTGGGACAGGGTAAGACGGAAAAACTGTTTTTT
j_call: TRBJ1-1; d_call: .; v_call: TRBV7-2; clone_size: many; cdr3_aa: CASSTGRNTEAFF; cdr3_nt: TGTGCCAGCAGCACAGGGAGGAACACTGAAGCTTTCTTT
j_call: TRBJ1-3; d_call: TRBD1; v_call: TRBV10-3; clone_size: many; cdr3_aa: CAISGTDSGNTIYF; cdr3_nt: TGTGCCATCAGCGGGACAGACTCTGGAAACACCATATATTTT
j_call: TRBJ2-1; d_call: .; v_call: TRBV25-1; clone_size: .; cdr3_aa: CASSYTRGVGNNEQFF; cdr3_nt: TGTGCGAGCAGCTACACCAGGGGTGTTGGCAACAATGAGCAGTTCTTC
j_call: TRBJ2-1; d_call: TRBD2; v_call: TRBV20-1; clone_size: .; cdr3_aa: CSAPRGGGNNEQFF; cdr3_nt: TGCAGTGCCCCGAGGGGCGGGGGGAACAATGAGCAGTTCTTC
j_call: TRBJ2-2; d_call: .; v_call: TRBV9; clone_size: many; cdr3_aa: CASTKATGNTGELFF; cdr3_nt: TGTGCCAGCACCAAAGCGACAGGCAACACCGGGGAGCTGTTTTTT
j_call: TRBJ1-3; d_call: .; v_call: TRBV5-1; clone_size: once; cdr3_aa: CASSPRRGHTIYF; cdr3_nt: TGCGCCAGCAGCCCGCGGCGGGGACACACCATATATTTT
j_call: TRBJ2-7; d_call: .; v_call: TRBV7-2; clone_size: many; cdr3_aa: CASSLAEEGYEQYF; cdr3_nt: TGTGCCAGCAGCTTAGCAGAAGAGGGCTACGAGCAGTACTTC
j_call: TRBJ1-2; d_call: .; v_call: TRBV2; clone_size: many; cdr3_aa: CASSWAGSNYGYTF; cdr3_nt: TGTGCCAGCAGTTGGGCAGGGTCTAACTATGGCTACACCTTC
j_call: TRBJ2-1; d_call: .; v_call: TRBV7-9; clone_size: .; cdr3_aa: CASSRTPEAEQFF; cdr3_nt: TGTGCCAGCAGCCGGACTCCTGAAGCAGAGCAGTTCTTC
j_call: TRBJ1-3; d_call: .; v_call: TRBV6-1; clone_size: .; cdr3_aa: CASTRGKMDSGNTIYF; cdr3_nt: TGTGCCAGCACGAGGGGAAAAATGGACTCTGGAAACACCATATATTTT
j_call: TRBJ2-5; d_call: .; v_call: TRBV4-2; clone_size: few; cdr3_aa: CASSQLEGSQETQYF; cdr3_nt: TGTGCCAGCAGCCAATTGGAGGGAAGTCAAGAGACCCAGTACTTC
j_call: TRBJ2-7; d_call: TRBD1; v_call: TRBV29-1; clone_size: .; cdr3_aa: CSVVRQGEGLREQYF; cdr3_nt: TGCAGCGTTGTCAGACAGGGGGAAGGTCTACGCGAGCAGTACTTC
j_call: TRBJ1-2; d_call: TRBD1; v_call: TRBV24-1; clone_size: .; cdr3_aa: CATDLGRGQGNYGYTF; cdr3_nt: TGTGCCACCGACCTGGGTAGGGGACAGGGGAACTATGGCTACACCTTC
j_call: TRBJ1-4; d_call: .; v_call: TRBV15; clone_size: few; cdr3_aa: CATSGGRDIATNEKLFF; cdr3_nt: TGTGCCACCAGCGGGGGACGGGACATTGCAACTAATGAAAAACTGTTTTTT
j_call: TRBJ1-2; d_call: TRBD1; v_call: TRBV5-1; clone_size: .; cdr3_aa: CASSLRSGTGVFGYTF; cdr3_nt: TGCGCCAGCAGCCTGAGATCGGGGACAGGGGTTTTTGGCTACACCTTC
j_call: TRBJ1-6; d_call: .; v_call: TRBV6-4; clone_size: few; cdr3_aa: CASSDRGSNSPLHF; cdr3_nt: TGTGCCAGCAGTGACAGGGGGAGTAATTCACCCCTCCACTTT